This TCR beta chain originates from a study of blood T cells in healthy people across ages. Whole-study results and caveats: Roughly linear age-related decline in beta diversity appeared, significant by age 40.

Alongside a J-beta primer mix, a sample-barcoded 5' primer served in a second PCR lasting roughly 6 to 11 cycles. Every molecule of cDNA carried a tag from a template-switch adaptor with 12 random nucleotides. Each of the samples gave a minimum of 2.5 million paired-end reads that contained CDR3. TCRdb independently ran MiXCR on the 5' RACE reads; one entry per CDR3 protein. The sample holds roughly 860,000 distinct CDR3 sequences, approximately 67% seen once. With respect to this clonotype: Antigen unknown.

Sequences were obtained from blood. This TCR was sampled from a man aged 25-40 years in good health.

CDR3 region: CATSRGQTYNEQFF. CDR3 DNA: TGTGCCACCAGCAGGGGACAGACATACAATGAGCAGTTCTTC. V and J are TRBV15 and TRBJ2-1; 7 nucleotides align to TRBD1. Per the germline V gene, CDR1 is LNHNV and CDR2 is YYDKDF (reference sequence). J was trimmed by 4 bases and V by 3 bases; bases with no gene match: 3. The CDR3 is made up of 14 amino acids.